This TCR beta chain is drawn from a study of a mutant IDH1 vaccine in newly diagnosed glioma. Only in-frame clones appear in the TCRdb table, and some are missing; sequencing was by immunoSEQ multiplex PCR. The data hold roughly 38,000 clones, with approximately 92% observed a single time. The time point was: baseline, week 1 (first vaccination visit). Treatment here: pre-vaccination baseline after standard-of-care therapy. The germline V gene has CDR1 SQVTM and CDR2 ANQGSEA. The CDR3 contains 14 residues. The V end was cut by 5 bases, the J end by 0 bases, with 11 bases between. The TCR sequence derives from a man aged 18 to 29 with glioma. This specimen consisted of PBMCs, obtained from a glioma patient treated with radiotherapy, temozolomide or both. This rearrangement joins TRBV29-1 to TRBJ1-5, with no clear D. The CDR3 reads CSVTTGSSNQPQHF. The CDR3 nucleotides read TGCAGCGTTACCACGGGGAGTAGCAATCAGCCCCAGCATTTT.